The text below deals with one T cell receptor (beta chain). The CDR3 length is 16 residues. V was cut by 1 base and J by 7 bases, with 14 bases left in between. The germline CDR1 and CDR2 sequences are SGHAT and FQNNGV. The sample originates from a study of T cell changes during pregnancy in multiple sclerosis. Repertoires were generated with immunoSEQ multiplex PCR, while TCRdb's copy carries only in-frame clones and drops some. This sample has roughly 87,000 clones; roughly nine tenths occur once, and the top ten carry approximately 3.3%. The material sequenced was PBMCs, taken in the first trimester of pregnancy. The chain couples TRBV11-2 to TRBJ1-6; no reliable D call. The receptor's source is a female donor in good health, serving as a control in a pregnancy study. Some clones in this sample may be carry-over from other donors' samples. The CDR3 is CASSLASGRHNSPLHF. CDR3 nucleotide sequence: TGTGCCAGCAGCTTAGCTTCCGGGAGGCACAATTCACCCCTCCACTTT.